The source of this T cell receptor (beta chain) is a study of blood T cell repertoires in COVID-19. Overall study: Samples of COVID-19 (acute and convalescent) were obtained from the United States, Italy and Spain. T cells, B-cell-depleted T cells, or PBMCs supplied cDNA or gDNA.

Per the authors' pipeline: From reference gene primer amplification, estimates of nucleated cell counts were derived. Generated by immunoSEQ multiplex PCR, the TCRdb table keeps only in-frame clones and is missing some. That table furnishes V, J and clone size, whereas the DNA furnished D and trimming. The sample carries a few hundred thousand clones, 89% recorded once. The V end was cut by 5 bases, the J end by 4 bases, with 8 bases between. Germline V gene data show CDR1 as SGHTA and CDR2 as FQGNSA. The CDR3 covers 12 residues. This chain uses TRBV7-2 with TRBJ2-5; D remains ambiguous. The sequenced material came from peripheral blood. The origin of this receptor is a woman in her forties who had recovered from COVID-19. This chain's CDR3 is CASSPTRETQYF. The DNA for the CDR3 is TGTGCCAGCAGCCCCACCAGAGAGACCCAGTACTTC.